This T cell receptor beta chain was recorded in a study of graft-versus-host responses after intestinal transplantation. Background on the study: Each of the recipients got a multivisceral, liver-intestinal, or isolated intestinal transplant. Every recipient had anti-thymocyte globulin induction and around three years of tacrolimus plus steroids. General observations from the study: The presence of high graft-versus-host to host-versus-graft clonal ratios in allografts characterized patients with graft-donor T cell macrochimerism.

The germline V gene encodes CDR1 SGHRS and CDR2 YFSETQ. CDR3 length: 14 amino acids. In regard to this clone: The antigen is undetermined.

TCRdb keeps only in-frame clones here, not all; method: immunoSEQ multiplex PCR. The sample has tens of thousands of clones, 80% to 95% seen once; the top ten hold 2% to 3%. This chain uses TRBV5-1 with TRBJ2-5, with 8 nucleotides matching TRBD2. The J call may not be correct, given that the DNA end is closer to TRBJ2-7. The TCR was taken from a human donor who was the organ donor for an intestinal transplant. Sequenced here: unstimulated CD4+ T cells sorted from spleen or lymph node cells, sampled before transplant. CDR3 residues: CASSLMQREYEQYF. DNA of the CDR3: TGCGCCAGCAGCTTGATGCAGCGGGAGTACGAGCAGTACTTC.